These 22 T cell receptor beta chains were all obtained from the same sample, sequenced in a study of immune cell composition in non-small cell lung cancer. The assay was immunoSEQ multiplex PCR, and TCRdb's table has in-frame clones only and misses some. Among about 2,300 clones listed, 85% were seen once. Input material: lung tumor tissue. Receptors originate from a human donor with non-small cell lung cancer.

The chain is built from TRBV7-9 and TRBJ2-7, with 10 bases aligning to TRBD2. J gave up 2 bases and V 5 bases, and 9 bases lay outside the gene matches. Germline V lookup: CDR1 SEHNR, CDR2 FQNEAQ (reference sequence). This CDR3 region has 16 residues. The CDR3, as DNA: TGTGCCAGCAGCCCCGCAGGAGCGGGAGGGCCCTACGAGCAGTACTTC. Protein sequence: CASSPAGAGGPYEQYF.

This clone came up a few times. The rearrangement uses TRBV20-1 and TRBJ1-5, with D unresolved. The CDR3 length is 11 residues. The V end was cut by 3 bases, the J end by 12 bases, with 12 bases between. CDR1 is DFQATT, CDR2 SNEGSKA, per germline (reference sequence). CDR3 DNA sequence: TGCAGTGCTAGGAGTTCCGGGATCCAGCATTTT. Amino acids: CSARSSGIQHF.

The chain has TRBV18 and TRBJ2-5; D call uncertain. CDR1 and CDR2 from the germline V gene are KGHSH and LQKENI. Trimming left V 0 bases short and J 5 bases short, with 10 bases between. This CDR3 has 14 amino acids. The CDR3 protein is CASSPPSGMETQYF. The CDR3 coding sequence is TGTGCCAGCTCACCACCTTCGGGTATGGAGACCCAGTACTTC.

The chain is built from TRBV6-5 and TRBJ2-1; 9 positions match TRBD2. Germline CDR1 and CDR2: MNHEY and SVGAGI. This CDR3 spans 13 amino acids. The CDR3 nucleotides read TGTGCTTCGGGGCTAGCGGGAAACAATGAGCAGTTCTTC. Its translation: CASGLAGNNEQFF.

This clone was observed a single time. The chain employs TRBV6-5 and TRBJ2-1; TRBD2 aligns across 10 bases. Germline values: CDR1 MNHEY, CDR2 SVGAGI. CDR3 length: 15 amino acids. With V trimmed by 6 bases and J by 7 bases, 9 bases remained unmatched. CDR3 coding DNA: TGTGCCAGCAGCTATCAACTAGCGGGACATAATGAGCAGTTCTTC. Encoded protein: CASSYQLAGHNEQFF.

The gene calls are TRBV5-1 and TRBJ2-3; 15 positions match TRBD2. Losses at the gene ends were 4 bases for V and 1 base for J; bases not matched to a gene: 10. Per germline, CDR1 SGHRS and CDR2 YFSETQ. The CDR3 is 19 amino acids. Here the CDR3 reads CASSKGLAGGPWGTDTQYF. The CDR3, as DNA: TGCGCCAGCAGCAAAGGACTAGCGGGAGGGCCTTGGGGCACAGATACGCAGTATTTT.

The genes are TRBV20-1 and TRBJ1-1, with a tentative D call TRBD1 (5 bases). Germline CDR1 is DFQATT and CDR2 is SNEGSKA (reference sequence). V lost 3 bases and J 7 bases, leaving 9 bases between the germline ends. The CDR3 spans 11 residues. The CDR3 loop is CSARGGSEAFF. CDR3 coding DNA: TGCAGTGCTAGGGGGGGGAGTGAAGCTTTCTTT.

The rearrangement joins TRBV5-1 to TRBJ1-2, with a weak D call TRBD1 (6 bases). The germline V and J ends were trimmed by 0 bases and 4 bases, with 10 bases remaining between them. CDR1 is SGHRS and CDR2 is YFSETQ in the germline V gene. The CDR3 contains 14 residues. The CDR3 reads CASSLEGTSYGYTF. As DNA, the CDR3 is TGCGCCAGCAGCTTGGAAGGGACAAGCTATGGCTACACCTTC.

Regarding this clone: Within the sample, other DNA sequences also encode this same CDR3. The chain joins TRBV11-3 to TRBJ2-1; 9 bases align to TRBD1. Losses at the gene ends were 1 base for V and 7 bases for J; bases not matched to a gene: 5. CDR1 SGHNT and CDR2 YENEEA come from the germline V gene. This CDR3 is built from 15 residues. The chain's CDR3 is CASSLGPTGGNEQFF. DNA of the CDR3: TGTGCCAGCAGCTTAGGTCCGACAGGGGGGAATGAGCAGTTCTTC.

This chain links TRBV28 with TRBJ1-1; tentatively, D is TRBD1 (5 bases). There are 16 residues in the CDR3. V was pared by 5 bases and J by 0 bases, with 16 bases between. CDR1 and CDR2 (germline): MDHEN, SYDVKM. CDR3 in DNA: TGTGCCAGCAGTCTTAATCAGGGTTCGATGAACACTGAAGCTTTCTTT. Its translation is CASSLNQGSMNTEAFF.

This chain links TRBV10-3 with TRBJ2-1, with 7 bases identical to TRBD1. CDR3 length: 18 residues. The V gene's germline CDR1 is ENHRY and CDR2 SYGVKD. V was pared by 0 bases and J by 0 bases, with 8 bases of the junction left unmatched. DNA for the CDR3: TGTGCCATCAGTGAGTCCGACAGGGTAGCGAGCTCCTACAATGAGCAGTTCTTC. This codes for CAISESDRVASSYNEQFF.

The chain uses TRBV5-6 and TRBJ2-7; perhaps TRBD2 as D (6 bases). This CDR3 contains 17 residues. Germline CDR1 SGHDT, CDR2 YYEEEE. Deletions cut 4 bases from V and 7 bases from J, with 27 bases between. The CDR3 region is CASSLSLGRRYAREQYF. In DNA form, the CDR3 reads TGTGCCAGCAGCCTCTCCCTGGGGAGGAGGTATGCGAGAGAGCAGTACTTC.

In its sample, this clone ranks as large. This sequence joins TRBV28 and TRBJ1-2, with D perhaps TRBD1 (6 bases). Deletions cut 5 bases from V and 4 bases from J, with 14 bases between. The CDR3 has 14 amino acids. CDR1 and CDR2 from the germline V gene are MDHEN and SYDVKM. The CDR3 DNA reads TGTGCCAGCAGTCCTGGACAGAGAGGCTATGGCTACACCTTC. Translation gives CASSPGQRGYGYTF.

Written as DNA, the CDR3 is TGTGCCACCAGCAGAGGAGTCCAAGAGACCCAGTACTTC. Translating gives CATSRGVQETQYF. The V gene is TRBV15, the J gene TRBJ2-5, with D unclear. There are 13 residues in the CDR3. CDR1 LNHNV and CDR2 YYDKDF come from the germline V gene (reference sequence). Trimming took 1 base from V and 1 from J, leaving 4 bases between them.

This chain connects TRBV30 to TRBJ1-3, with 7 bases identical to TRBD1. Germline-derived CDR1 and CDR2 are GTSNPN and SVGIG (reference sequence). V lost 1 base and J lost 0; bases outside the gene matches: 9. CDR3 length equals 17 residues. CDR3 in amino acids: CAWSAGQHLPSGNTIYF. CDR3 bases: TGTGCCTGGAGTGCGGGACAGCACCTTCCCTCTGGAAACACCATATATTTT. Full variable domain (rest looked up from reference TRBV30 and TRBJ1-3): SQTIHQWPATLVQPVGSPLSLECTVEGTSNPNLYWYRQAAGRGLQLLFYSVGIGQISSEVPQNLSASRPQDRQFILSSKKLLLSDSGFYLCAWSAGQHLPSGNTIYFGEGSWLTVV.

The gene calls are TRBV7-2 and TRBJ2-7; TRBD2 agrees at 7 bases. Per germline, CDR1 SGHTA and CDR2 FQGNSA. The CDR3 consists of 14 residues. The ends lost 6 bases at V and 0 bases at J; junction bases unmatched: 5. The CDR3 is CASRRDYSSYEQYF. Here the CDR3 DNA reads TGTGCCAGCAGACGGGACTATTCCTCCTACGAGCAGTACTTC.

The J gene is TRBJ2-1, the V gene TRBV4-2; 8 bases map to TRBD2. This CDR3 spans 17 amino acids. Germline assignment: CDR1 LGHNA and CDR2 YNFKEQ. After removal of 0 bases from V and 6 bases from J, the junction contained 10 bases not matched to a gene. This chain's CDR3 is CASSQDALAGTRNEQFF. In DNA, the CDR3 is TGTGCCAGCAGCCAAGACGCTTTAGCGGGAACACGCAATGAGCAGTTCTTC.

V is TRBV5-1 and J is TRBJ2-5, with D tentatively TRBD2 (5 bases). The V and J ends lost 4 bases and 0 bases respectively, with 10 bases between them. Per the germline V gene, CDR1 is SGHRS and CDR2 is YFSETQ. This CDR3 comprises 14 residues. The CDR3 region has the DNA TGCGCCAGCAGCGGCGGGCGGGACCAAGAGACCCAGTACTTC. The encoded protein is CASSGGRDQETQYF.

The gene calls are TRBV9 and TRBJ2-5; TRBD2 matches at 7 bases. CDR1 and CDR2 (germline): SGDLS, YYNGEE. The CDR3 loop spans 15 amino acids. With V trimmed by 0 bases and J by 0 bases, 2 bases remained unmatched. CDR3 nucleotides: TGTGCCAGCAGCGTAGCGGGAGGTTACCAAGAGACCCAGTACTTC. Protein sequence: CASSVAGGYQETQYF.

The sample holds one count of this clone. The chain recombines TRBV6-5 with TRBJ1-2; possible D gene TRBD1, 5 bases. Trimming stripped 0 bases from V and 5 bases from J, with 7 bases between. Looked up from germline, CDR1 is MNHEY and CDR2 is SVGAGI. The CDR3 sequence is 13 residues long. CDR3 protein: CASSYSTVYGYTF. The CDR3 DNA is TGTGCCAGCAGTTACTCGACAGTTTATGGCTACACCTTC.

The rearrangement joins TRBV4-3 to TRBJ2-2; D call uncertain. The V end was cut by 4 bases, the J end by 0 bases, with 6 bases between. CDR1 and CDR2 (germline): LGHNA, YSLEER. The length of the CDR3 is 14 residues. The CDR3: CASSRASNTGELFF. The CDR3 DNA is TGCGCCAGCAGCCGGGCCTCGAACACCGGGGAGCTGTTTTTT.

The chain carries TRBV6-6 and TRBJ1-5; D unclear. Germline-derived CDR1 and CDR2 are MNHNY and SVGAGI (reference sequence). The V gene lost 5 bases and the J gene lost 3 bases, with 11 bases spanning the gap. This CDR3 comprises 14 residues. CDR3 protein: CASSAREPNQPQHF. The CDR3 DNA sequence: TGTGCCAGCAGTGCTCGGGAACCCAATCAGCCCCAGCATTTT.